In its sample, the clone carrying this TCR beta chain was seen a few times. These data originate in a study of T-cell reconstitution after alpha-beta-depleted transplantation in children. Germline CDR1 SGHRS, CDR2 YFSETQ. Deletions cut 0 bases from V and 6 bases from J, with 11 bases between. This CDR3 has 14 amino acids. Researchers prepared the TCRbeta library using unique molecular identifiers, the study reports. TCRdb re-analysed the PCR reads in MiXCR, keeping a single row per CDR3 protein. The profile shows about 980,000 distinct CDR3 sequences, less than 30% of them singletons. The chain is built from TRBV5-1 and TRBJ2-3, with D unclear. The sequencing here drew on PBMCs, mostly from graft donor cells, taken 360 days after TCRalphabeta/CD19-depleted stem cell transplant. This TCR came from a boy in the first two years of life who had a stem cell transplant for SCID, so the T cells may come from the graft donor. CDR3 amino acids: CASSLGVQGDTQYF. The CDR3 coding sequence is TGCGCCAGCAGCTTGGGGGTTCAAGGGGATACGCAGTATTTT.